This TCR beta chain was documented in a study of blood T cell repertoires in COVID-19 (dated by TCRdb to about 2020). Notes on the research overall: Samples covering the acute and convalescent phases of COVID-19 were provided by collaborators in the United States, Italy and Spain. Deeply sampled blood TCRbeta repertoires from subjects exposed to, actively infected with, or recovered from COVID-19 were included in the dataset. Where available, HLA class I and class II types were obtained from metadata supplied by the sample provider rather than from assay-based typing. The prospective study material was composed of cDNA or gDNA derived from T cells, B-cell-depleted T cells, or PBMCs. The samples were drawn from two sources: the first 160 participants of the ongoing ImmuneRACE study, and over 1,000 subjects contributed by 6 global collaborators. The repertoires were released in a freely available public database intended as a resource for research on the immune response to SARS-CoV-2. The sample metadata nearly always contained a de-identified subject ID, COVID-19 status, age in years and sex. Results and caveats for the whole study, not just this receptor: How much clinical and demographic metadata was included differed by source and by participant, and the metadata was provided uncurated.

Collaborating institutions collected whole blood in K2EDTA tubes following their own protocols. Collaborator samples were shipped for TCRbeta analysis as frozen whole blood, isolated PBMCs, or DNA extracted from either sample type. The immunoSEQ Assay, a bias-controlled multiplex PCR, was used to amplify TCRbeta CDR3 regions from genomic DNA. In the source study's methods: Within the assay, amplification of reference gene primers was used to estimate how many nucleated cells each sample contained. To quantify the absolute abundance of each unique TCRbeta CDR3 rearrangement, sequence reads were collapsed and filtered. For each sample, productive Simpson clonality was calculated by taking the square root of Simpson's diversity index across productive rearrangements. Sourced from immuneACCESS, this table was stored by TCRdb with only in-frame sequences that have V and J called. A share of the clones is absent; for the studies checked, an unresolved V gene accounts for under half, and the remainder has no known explanation. V and J calls and clone size follow that table, whereas D and trimming were derived from the DNA. The sample yields around 19,000 clones; around 92% were counted once. Roughly 7% of the sample is in the top ten clones.

On this clone: The clone's antigen remains unknown. Base qualities are not at hand, and no much larger clone is one base apart.

This sequence originates from a man in his 70s with active COVID-19. The sequenced material came from peripheral blood.

The sequenced DNA is TGTGCCACCAGCAGAGCTGATGGAGGATCAGATACGCAGTATTTT. Translated, it gives CATSRADGGSDTQYF. The chain couples TRBV15 to TRBJ2-3, with TRBD2 tentatively as D gene (5 bases match). From the cysteine through the phenylalanine, the CDR3 covers 15 amino acids. Of all the DNA, just the CDR3 is kept, 45 bases in frame from base 1. Cut back by 1 base and 4 bases, the V and J ends lie 12 bases apart. The germline V gene (reference sequence) specifies LNHNV as CDR1 and YYDKDF as CDR2. With all but the CDR3 taken from the reference TRBV15 and TRBJ2-3 genes, the full variable domain is: DAMVIQNPRYQVTQFGKPVTLSCSQTLNHNVMYWYQQKSSQAPKLLFHYYDKDFNNEADTPDNFQSRRPNTSFCFLDIRSPGLGDTAMYLCATSRADGGSDTQYFGPGTRLTVL.